Presented here are 13 T cell receptor beta chains from one specimen sequenced in a study of blood T cell repertoires in COVID-19. Profiling relied on immunoSEQ multiplex PCR, and the TCRdb table lists in-frame clones only, not all of them. The data hold about 120,000 clones, with about nine tenths observed a single time. The sample consisted of peripheral blood. The source is a woman in her 70s with acute or convalescent COVID-19.

This clone was counted only a few times. V is TRBV6-5 and J is TRBJ2-7; tentative D call: TRBD1 (6 bases). CDR1 MNHEY and CDR2 SVGAGI come from the germline V gene. The germline V and J ends were trimmed by 5 bases and 2 bases, with 10 bases remaining between them. The CDR3 sequence is 13 residues long. CDR3 sequence reads: CASSTGNPYEQYF. CDR3 bases: TGTGCCAGCAGTACAGGGAACCCCTACGAGCAGTACTTC.

The genes are TRBV11-2 and TRBJ2-7, with D possibly being TRBD1 (6 bases). The CDR3 has 19 amino acids. Germline V gives CDR1 SGHAT, CDR2 FQNNGV. Trimming took off 2 bases at V and 0 bases at J, with 23 bases between the two ends. CDR3 sequence (DNA): TGTGCCAGCAGCTTACCCCTACACCATACAGGGTCGGCCTCCTACGAGCAGTACTTC. Translated: CASSLPLHHTGSASYEQYF.

V is TRBV27 and J is TRBJ1-2, with 7 positions matching TRBD1. The CDR3 is made up of 14 amino acids. Germline V gene lookup returns CDR1 MNHEY and CDR2 SMNVEV (reference sequence). With 5 bases clipped from V and 4 bases from J, the junction kept 7 bases outside the gene matches. The chain's CDR3 is CASSPQGVGYGYTF. In DNA, the CDR3 is TGTGCCAGCAGTCCTCAGGGGGTTGGCTATGGCTACACCTTC.

The chain carries TRBV6-1 and TRBJ2-7; D is possibly TRBD2 (7 bases). Germline V CDR1 and CDR2: MNHNS, SASEGT. V was shortened by 1 base and J by 5 bases, with 12 bases between the two germline ends. The CDR3 is 14 residues long. The chain's CDR3 is CASSEGGGRNEQYF. CDR3 nucleotide sequence: TGTGCCAGCAGTGAAGGGGGGGGGCGGAACGAGCAGTACTTC.

As DNA, the CDR3 is TGTGCTCACCGCGGGCAGGGGGCAGATACGCAGTATTTT. Protein sequence: CAHRGQGADTQYF. This rearrangement joins TRBV6-5 to TRBJ2-3; 7 bases match TRBD1. Germline V gene lookup returns CDR1 MNHEY and CDR2 SVGAGI. The CDR3 has 13 amino acids.

The J gene is TRBJ2-5, the V gene TRBV2, with 8 bases matching TRBD2. Per the germline V gene, CDR1 is SNHLY and CDR2 is FYNNEI. CDR3 length equals 15 residues. The ends lost 4 bases at V and 4 bases at J; junction bases unmatched: 8. This chain's CDR3 is CASSAVSGVAETQYF. CDR3 sequence (DNA): TGTGCCAGCAGTGCAGTTAGCGGGGTGGCAGAGACCCAGTACTTC.

The rearrangement links TRBV9 to TRBJ1-3; 8 bases agree with TRBD1. Germline V lookup: CDR1 SGDLS, CDR2 YYNGEE. The J segment lost 0 bases and the V segment lost 3 bases, leaving 5 bases of the junction unmatched. This CDR3 comprises 16 residues. The CDR3 DNA reads TGTGCCAGCAGCGCCCGACAGGGGCCCTCTGGAAACACCATATATTTT. This translates into CASSARQGPSGNTIYF.

The chain combines TRBV5-1 with TRBJ2-5, with 10 positions matching TRBD2. Germline V gene sequence: CDR1 SGHRS, CDR2 YFSETQ. The CDR3 sequence is 17 residues long. J lost 5 bases, V lost 3 bases, and 13 bases had no gene match. In nucleotides, the CDR3 is TGCGCCAGCAGCTGGGGGACTAGCGCCACCATCAGGGAGACCCAGTACTTC. Translation: CASSWGTSATIRETQYF.

The V and J genes are TRBV6-5 and TRBJ2-7; 7 bases line up with TRBD1. The length of the CDR3 is 14 residues. V shed 8 bases and J 6 bases; nucleotides not matched to a gene: 13. Germline V gene lookup returns CDR1 MNHEY and CDR2 SVGAGI. In DNA, the CDR3 is TGTGCCAGCGTATACTCCCGGTCAGGGGGCGAGCAGTACTTC. This gives the protein CASVYSRSGGEQYF.

The rearrangement joins TRBV5-4 to TRBJ2-7; TRBD1 agrees at 7 bases. CDR1 is SGHNT and CDR2 is YYREEE in the germline V gene (reference sequence). The junction had 5 bases not matched to a gene; V was cut back by 2 bases and J by 6 bases. The CDR3 length is 13 residues. For the CDR3, the DNA is TGTGCCAGCAGCTTCTTAGGGGGCAGCGAGCAGTACTTC. It specifies CASSFLGGSEQYF.

The chain combines TRBV24-1 with TRBJ2-3, with TRBD2 identical over 11 bases. The CDR3 loop spans 15 amino acids. With 5 bases clipped from V and 4 bases from J, the junction kept 4 bases outside the gene matches. CDR1 is KGHDR and CDR2 is SFDVKD in the germline V gene. The CDR3 reads CATSAVSGGADTQYF. DNA for the CDR3: TGTGCCACCAGTGCTGTTAGCGGGGGGGCAGATACGCAGTATTTT.

V usage is TRBV13 and J usage is TRBJ2-1; perhaps TRBD1 as D (5 bases). In germline, CDR1 is PRHDT, CDR2 FYEKMQ (reference sequence). Trimming cost V 1 base and J 4 bases, with 17 bases left between them. This CDR3 has 17 residues. DNA for the CDR3: TGTGCCAGCAGCTTAGAGGGGCAGATTCCGATATACAATGAGCAGTTCTTC. Its translation is CASSLEGQIPIYNEQFF.

The V call is TRBV3-1 (or the pseudogene TRBV3-2), the J call TRBJ1-3; the match to TRBD1 covers 7 bases. Germline assignment: CDR1 LGHDT and CDR2 YNNKEL (reference sequence). Trimming at V came to 4 bases and at J to 8 bases, leaving 8 bases not matched to a gene. The CDR3 has 14 amino acids. The CDR3 here is CASSPPTGLDTIYF. The CDR3 bases are TGTGCCAGCAGCCCCCCGACAGGGTTGGACACCATATATTTT.